This T cell receptor beta chain was captured in a study of blood T cell repertoires in COVID-19. Measured with immunoSEQ multiplex PCR; TCRdb has only the in-frame clones, and not every one. The data hold roughly 67,000 clones, with 80% to 85% observed a single time. Germline V lookup: CDR1 MNHNS, CDR2 SASEGT. This CDR3 region has 13 residues. With respect to this clone: The junction departs from germline at one end; a sequencing error may be responsible.

The receptor was derived from a man in his fifties with active COVID-19. Sequencing used peripheral blood. The rearrangement links TRBV6-1 to TRBJ2-1; the D gene is possibly TRBD1 (8 bases). CDR3 nucleotides: TGTGCCAGCAGTGAAGAGGGGGGGGACAGGTTGGTCTTC. Amino acid sequence: CASSEEGGDRLVF.